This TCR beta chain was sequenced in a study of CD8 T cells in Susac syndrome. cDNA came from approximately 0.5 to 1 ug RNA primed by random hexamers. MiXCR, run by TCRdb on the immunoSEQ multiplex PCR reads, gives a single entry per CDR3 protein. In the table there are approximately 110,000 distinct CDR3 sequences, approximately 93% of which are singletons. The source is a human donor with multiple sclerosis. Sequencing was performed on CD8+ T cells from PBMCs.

The CDR3 region is CATSDSRTKPDTQYF. DNA of the CDR3: TGTGCCACCAGTGATTCTAGAACAAAACCAGATACGCAGTATTTT. The chain uses TRBV24-1 and TRBJ2-3, with unresolved D. The CDR3 sequence is 15 residues long. The V end was cut by 2 bases, the J end by 4 bases, with 12 bases between. Germline loops: CDR1 KGHDR, CDR2 SFDVKD.